This is a list of T cell receptor beta chains from one sample in a study of CXCR3-negative and CXCR3-positive naive CD8 T cells. TCRdb reworked the 5' RACE reads into one entry per CDR3 protein, no DNA. The sample data list around 140,000 distinct CDR3 sequences. Material: naive CXCR3- CD8+ T cells from blood. The receptors originated from a human donor in good health. Some clones in this sample may be carry-over from other donors' samples. CDR3s include the opening cysteine and the closing phenylalanine or tryptophan.

CDR3 protein	J gene	V gene
CASKEELNTEAFF	TRBJ1-1	TRBV12-3/TRBV12-4
CASSQVGGDGYTF	TRBJ1-2	TRBV4-1
CSVVVTGGGEQYF	TRBJ2-7	TRBV29-1
CASSPRGAGVWNEQFF	TRBJ2-1	TRBV11-3
CASSLRWLPTGELFF	TRBJ2-2	TRBV5-6
CSVGQGPGETQYF	TRBJ2-5	TRBV29-1
CASSFWTSSSTDTQYF	TRBJ2-3	TRBV5-1
CSVESGLGYTF	TRBJ1-2	TRBV29-1
CATSRGAGPTYEQYF	TRBJ2-7	TRBV15
CASSFEGGTGAFF	TRBJ1-1	TRBV5-1
CASSLQPYEQYF	TRBJ2-7	TRBV7-9
CASSLNPDGTEAFF	TRBJ1-1	TRBV6-5
CASSFRTVGGRNTEAFF	TRBJ1-1	TRBV28
CASSRLRDSAYEQYF	TRBJ2-7	TRBV14
CSVVQGEYEQYF	TRBJ2-7	TRBV29-1
CATSGWTTDTQYF	TRBJ2-3	TRBV15
CASSKDRTGGETQYF	TRBJ2-5	TRBV4-3
CASSGEPGINSPLHF	TRBJ1-6	TRBV9
CASSLEEGGWVIQYF	TRBJ2-4	TRBV7-8
CASSQVLAGYNEQFF	TRBJ2-1	TRBV4-1
CASSQWAGAGGYNEQFF	TRBJ2-1	TRBV4-2
CASSGAGVGTGELFF	TRBJ2-2	TRBV25-1
CASTHLETRETQYF	TRBJ2-5	TRBV6-6
CASGGNSPPHF	TRBJ1-6	TRBV28
CSVVGGGYNEQFF	TRBJ2-1	TRBV29-1
CASSVELTDTQYF	TRBJ2-3	TRBV9
CASSLYGSPTSNQPQHF	TRBJ1-5	TRBV27
CATSSDTGGYEQYF	TRBJ2-7	TRBV15
CASSQDLRGGGYEQYF	TRBJ2-7	TRBV4-3
CASSQDQDGTYEQYF	TRBJ2-7	TRBV4-3
CASMDYYTGELFF	TRBJ2-2	TRBV6-5
CASSTGEKNEQFF	TRBJ2-1	TRBV7-3
CASTFGSIYNEQFF	TRBJ2-1	TRBV12-3/TRBV12-4
CSALTGTLYNEQFF	TRBJ2-1	TRBV20-1
CASSGGQGLSYEQYF	TRBJ2-7	TRBV28
CSARPGHEQYF	TRBJ2-7	TRBV20-1
CASSQEDRGSYEQYF	TRBJ2-7	TRBV4-1
CASSQCDRDASYEQYF	TRBJ2-7	TRBV23-1
CATSDPGQGAFQEQFF	TRBJ2-1	TRBV24-1
CASSLGWETEAFF	TRBJ1-1	TRBV4-1
CSINDREGTGELFF	TRBJ2-2	TRBV29-1
CASSQDLTGGSYGYTF	TRBJ1-2	TRBV4-2
CASSLGGSNTEAFF	TRBJ1-1	TRBV4-1
CASSSSGPYEQYF	TRBJ2-7	TRBV12-3/TRBV12-4
CSVGGGISYEQYF	TRBJ2-7	TRBV29-1
CASSINSGTSTDTQYF	TRBJ2-3	TRBV19
CASRLGGGSEQFF	TRBJ2-1	TRBV7-3
CASSEIRGIGDSYEQYF	TRBJ2-7	TRBV2
CASSFWAGDKNIQYF	TRBJ2-4	TRBV28
CASSLWGTGEETQYF	TRBJ2-5	TRBV28
CASTLGGGGGMTDTQYF	TRBJ2-3	TRBV12-3/TRBV12-4
CASGGHLSYEQYF	TRBJ2-7	TRBV10-2
CASSPDSTLASYEQCF	TRBJ2-7	TRBV7-6
CASSPRQEGTGELFF	TRBJ2-2	TRBV12-3/TRBV12-4
CASSEGENYGYTF	TRBJ1-2	TRBV10-1
CASSLKIYNEQFF	TRBJ2-1	TRBV27
CASSYSGGTGYEQYF	TRBJ2-7	TRBV27
CASSQVSDGTYHKQYF	TRBJ2-7	TRBV3-1
CSVVRSDITYEQYF	TRBJ2-7	TRBV29-1
CASSSRGRTTQYF	TRBJ2-5	TRBV5-1